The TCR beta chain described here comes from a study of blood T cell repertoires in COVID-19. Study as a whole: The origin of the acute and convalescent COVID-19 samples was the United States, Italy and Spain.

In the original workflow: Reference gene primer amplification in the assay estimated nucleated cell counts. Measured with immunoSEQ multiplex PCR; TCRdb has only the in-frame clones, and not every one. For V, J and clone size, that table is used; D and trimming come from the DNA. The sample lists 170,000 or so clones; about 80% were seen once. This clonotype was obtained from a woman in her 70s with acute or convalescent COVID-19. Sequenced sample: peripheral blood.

This chain's CDR3 is CASSLLDRLTDTQYF. The CDR3 DNA reads as TGTGCCAGCAGCCTCCTGGACAGGCTCACAGATACGCAGTATTTT. This chain connects TRBV4-2 to TRBJ2-3; 7 bases are a match to TRBD1. Germline CDR1 reads LGHNA; CDR2 reads YNFKEQ. Germline trimming cut 4 bases from V and 2 bases from J; bases unmatched to any gene: 6. This CDR3 is built from 15 residues.